The 5 T cell receptor beta chains below come from one sample, sequenced in a study of blood T cell repertoires in COVID-19. TCRdb's copy holds only in-frame clones and misses some; the assay was immunoSEQ multiplex PCR. The repertoire holds 65,000 to 95,000 clones, with about 89% as singletons. The sequenced sample was peripheral blood. The receptors come from a man aged 65 to 85 with active or convalescent COVID-19.

This clone was counted once. The gene calls are TRBV4-3 and TRBJ1-1, with D tentatively TRBD1 (5 bases). This CDR3 has 14 amino acids. V was pared by 3 bases and J by 7 bases, with 15 bases between. CDR1 and CDR2 from the germline V gene are LGHNA and YSLEER. CDR3 in DNA: TGCGCCAGCAGCCATCTGGCTAGACAGCGTGAAGCTTTCTTT. Translating it yields CASSHLARQREAFF.

The chain links TRBV12-3 or TRBV12-4 to TRBJ2-5; the D gene is possibly TRBD2 (5 bases). The V and J ends lost 5 bases and 5 bases respectively, with 12 bases between them. There are 13 residues in the CDR3. CDR3 nucleotides: TGTGCCAGCAGTAACGGACTTAGGGAGACCCAGTACTTC. Translating it yields CASSNGLRETQYF.

The rearrangement links TRBV5-8 to TRBJ2-7; a weak D match, TRBD1 (6 bases). The CDR3 spans 15 residues. CDR1 SGHTS and CDR2 YDEGEE come from the germline V gene. V dropped 4 bases and J dropped 4 bases, with 18 bases sitting between them. CDR3 amino acids: CASSHPTGPLYEQYF. CDR3 DNA sequence: TGTGCCAGCAGCCACCCGACAGGACCCCTTTACGAGCAGTACTTC.

In its sample, this clone was seen once. The J gene is TRBJ1-6, the V gene TRBV11-2; D unclear. This CDR3 is 13 amino acids long. The V gene lost 5 bases and the J gene lost 5 bases, with 7 bases spanning the gap. CDR1 is SGHAT and CDR2 is FQNNGV in the germline V gene. The CDR3 DNA is TGTGCCAGCAGCCGGACTGATAATTCACCCCTCCACTTT. Protein product: CASSRTDNSPLHF.

This clone is a singleton in its sample. The V call is TRBV19, the J call TRBJ1-1, with D possibly TRBD1 on 5 matching bases. The length of the CDR3 is 12 residues. Germline CDR1 reads LNHDA; CDR2 reads SQIVND (reference sequence). V was clipped by 10 bases and J by 5 bases, with 14 bases between them. This chain's CDR3 is CATKGVGTEAFF. In DNA, the CDR3 is TGTGCCACCAAAGGGGTGGGGACTGAAGCTTTCTTT.